Described below is a single T cell receptor beta chain sequence and its context. Sequencing was performed with immunoSEQ multiplex PCR; in TCRdb, only in-frame clones are kept and a portion is missing. The table shows a few million clones, with 85% to 95% occurring only once. The sample comes from a study of shared clonotypes between healthy human individuals. The CDR3 sequence is 13 residues long. Sequencing input: naive CD4+ T cells from PBMCs. Stated subset: CD45RA+ positively selected. V gene TRBV21-1 combines with J gene TRBJ1-1; the D call in the table, TRBD1, was not verified against the DNA. TRBV21-1 is tagged as a pseudogene. The receptor comes from a man younger than 35 in good health. Some clones in this sample may be carry-over from other donors' samples. CDR3 nucleotide sequence: TGTGCCAGCTGCCATCGAGGGGGCACTGAAGCTTTCTTT. As protein: CASCHRGGTEAFF.